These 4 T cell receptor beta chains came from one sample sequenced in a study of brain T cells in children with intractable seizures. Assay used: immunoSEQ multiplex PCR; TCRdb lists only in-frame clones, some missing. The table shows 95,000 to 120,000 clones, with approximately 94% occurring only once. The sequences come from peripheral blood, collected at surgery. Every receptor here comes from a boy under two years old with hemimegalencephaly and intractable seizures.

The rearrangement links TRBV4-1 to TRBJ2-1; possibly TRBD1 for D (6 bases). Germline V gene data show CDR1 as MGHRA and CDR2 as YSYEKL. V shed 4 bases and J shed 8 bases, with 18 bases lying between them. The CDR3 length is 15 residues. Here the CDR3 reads CASSPAANRVHEQFF. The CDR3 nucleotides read TGCGCCAGCAGCCCGGCGGCGAACAGGGTGCATGAGCAGTTCTTC.

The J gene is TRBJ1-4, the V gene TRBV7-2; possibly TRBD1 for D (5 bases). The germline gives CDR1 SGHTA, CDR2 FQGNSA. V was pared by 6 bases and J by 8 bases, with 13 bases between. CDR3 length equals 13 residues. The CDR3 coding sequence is TGTGCCAGCAGGAATGGGGGAAGGGAAAAACTGTTTTTT. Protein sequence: CASRNGGREKLFF.

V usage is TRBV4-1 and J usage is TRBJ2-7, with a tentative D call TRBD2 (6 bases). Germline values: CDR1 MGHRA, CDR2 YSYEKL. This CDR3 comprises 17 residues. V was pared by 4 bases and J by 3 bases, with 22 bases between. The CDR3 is CASSPLGELRGFYEQYF. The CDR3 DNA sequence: TGCGCCAGCAGCCCATTAGGGGAGCTGCGGGGTTTCTACGAGCAGTACTTC.

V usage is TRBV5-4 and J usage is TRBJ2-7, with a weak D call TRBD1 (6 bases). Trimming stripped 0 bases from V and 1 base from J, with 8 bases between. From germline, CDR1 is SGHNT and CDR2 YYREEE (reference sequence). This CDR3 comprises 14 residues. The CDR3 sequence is CASSLDQGSYEQYF. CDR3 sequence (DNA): TGTGCCAGCAGCTTGGATCAGGGGTCCTACGAGCAGTACTTC. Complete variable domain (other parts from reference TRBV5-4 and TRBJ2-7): ETGVTQSPTHLIKTRGQQVTLRCSSQSGHNTVSWYQQALGQGPQFIFQYYREEENGRGNFPPRFSGLQFPNYSSELNVNALELDDSALYLCASSLDQGSYEQYFGPGTRLTVT.